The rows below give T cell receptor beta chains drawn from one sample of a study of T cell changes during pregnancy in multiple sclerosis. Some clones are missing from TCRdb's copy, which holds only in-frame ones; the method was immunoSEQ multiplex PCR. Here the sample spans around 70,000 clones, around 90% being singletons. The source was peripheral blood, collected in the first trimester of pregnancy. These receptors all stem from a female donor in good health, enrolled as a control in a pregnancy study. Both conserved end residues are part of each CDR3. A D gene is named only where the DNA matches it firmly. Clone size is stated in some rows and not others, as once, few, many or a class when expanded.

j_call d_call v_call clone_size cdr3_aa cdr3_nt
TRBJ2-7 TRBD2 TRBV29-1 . CSVTSGSIYEQYF TGCAGCGTTACTAGCGGGTCTATATACGAGCAGTACTTC
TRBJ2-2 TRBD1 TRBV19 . CASRGPSDRGNTGELFF TGTGCCAGTAGGGGTCCCTCGGACAGGGGTAACACCGGGGAGCTGTTTTTT
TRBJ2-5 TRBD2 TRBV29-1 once CSVLISGSETQYF TGCAGCGTTCTAATTAGCGGGAGTGAGACCCAGTACTTC
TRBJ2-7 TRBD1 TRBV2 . CASSVRTGPGEQYF TGTGCCAGCAGTGTCCGGACAGGGCCTGGTGAGCAGTACTTC
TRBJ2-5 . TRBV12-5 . CASGLAGVETQYF TGTGCTAGTGGTTTGGCGGGGGTGGAGACCCAGTACTTC
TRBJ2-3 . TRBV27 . CASSSSPTPGTDTQYF TGTGCCAGCAGTTCTTCACCCACTCCGGGCACAGATACGCAGTATTTT
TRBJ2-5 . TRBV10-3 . CAISPHGSGPTRFQETQYF TGTGCCATCAGCCCGCATGGCAGCGGGCCTACAAGATTCCAAGAGACCCAGTACTTC
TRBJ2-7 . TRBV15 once CATSAGPISYEQYF TGTGCCACCAGCGCGGGACCTATTTCCTACGAGCAGTACTTC
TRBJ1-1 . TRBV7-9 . CASSLARKGLEAFF TGTGCCAGCAGCTTAGCGCGTAAGGGGTTGGAAGCTTTCTTT
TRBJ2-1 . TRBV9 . CASSEIAAPSYNEQFF TGTGCCAGCAGCGAAATAGCGGCACCCTCCTACAATGAGCAGTTCTTC
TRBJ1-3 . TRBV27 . CASSLGGPSGNTIYF TGTGCCAGCAGTTTAGGAGGGCCCTCTGGAAACACCATATATTTT
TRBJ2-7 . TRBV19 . CASSIYGQGGEQYF TGTGCCAGTAGTATATATGGCCAGGGTGGCGAGCAGTACTTC
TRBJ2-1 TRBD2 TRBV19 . CASSSLAGSYNEQFF TGTGCCAGTAGTAGCCTAGCGGGATCCTACAATGAGCAGTTCTTC
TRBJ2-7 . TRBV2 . CASSESSLSSYEQYF TGTGCCAGCAGTGAGAGCTCTCTGAGCTCCTACGAGCAGTACTTC
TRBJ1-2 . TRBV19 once CASRTANYGYTF TGTGCCAGCCGGACAGCTAACTATGGCTACACCTTC